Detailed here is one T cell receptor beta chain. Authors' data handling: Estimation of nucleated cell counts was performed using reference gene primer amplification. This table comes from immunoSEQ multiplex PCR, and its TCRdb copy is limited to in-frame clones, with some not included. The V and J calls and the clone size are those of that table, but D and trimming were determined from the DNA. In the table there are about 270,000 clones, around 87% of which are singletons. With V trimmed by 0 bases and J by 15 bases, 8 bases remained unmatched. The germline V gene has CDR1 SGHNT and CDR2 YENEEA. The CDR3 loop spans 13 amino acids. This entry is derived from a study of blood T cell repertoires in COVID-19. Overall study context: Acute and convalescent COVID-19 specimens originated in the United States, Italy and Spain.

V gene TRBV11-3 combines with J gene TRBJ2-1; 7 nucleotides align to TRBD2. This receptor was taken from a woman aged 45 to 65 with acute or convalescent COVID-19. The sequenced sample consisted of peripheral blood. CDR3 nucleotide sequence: TGTGCCAGCAGCTTAGAGACTAGCCGGAGGCTGTTCTTC. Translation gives CASSLETSRRLFF.